Many counts were recorded for the clone carrying this T cell receptor (beta chain). What it binds is not known. Synthesis of TCR cDNA relied on 5'RACE template switching, which attached a universal primer site and UMIs. TCRdb analysed the 5' RACE reads with MiXCR anew, one entry per CDR3 protein. The repertoire holds around 140,000 distinct CDR3 sequences, with 5% to 8% as singletons. The data were obtained in a study of T cells after yellow fever vaccination. The wider study: Those fractions that held only low numbers of cells were prepared using the SMART-Seq v4 Ultra Low Input RNA kit. Study-level results: Weaker overall was a secondary response that nonetheless peaked faster, on day 5 versus 15. Clonotypes found in both CD4 and CD8 compartments made up a small share.

This CDR3 comprises 16 residues. The V and J ends lost 5 bases and 3 bases, in that order; junction bases with no gene match: 6. Germline CDR1 and CDR2: SGHTA and FQGNSA. Material: CD4+ T cells sorted from PBMCs, obtained 10 days after the yellow fever booster vaccination. This TCR came from a man aged 30 to 39 who received the YFV17D yellow fever vaccine. The chain is built from TRBV7-2 and TRBJ2-2; 10 nucleotides align to TRBD2. The CDR3 sequence: CASSTGTSAHTGELFF. In DNA, the CDR3 is TGTGCCAGCAGCACCGGGACTAGCGCTCACACCGGGGAGCTGTTTTTT. The full variable domain, in which reference TRBV7-2 and TRBJ2-2 provide the parts outside the CDR3, is GAGVSQSPSNKVTEKGKDVELRCDPISGHTALYWYRQSLGQGLEFLIYFQGNSAPDKSGLPSDRFSAERTGGSVSTLTIQRTQQEDSAVYLCASSTGTSAHTGELFFGEGSRLTVL.